Here is one T cell receptor (beta chain) with its context. The record originates from a study of cytomegalovirus exposure and HLA in healthy donors. Sequencing used immunoSEQ multiplex PCR; TCRdb keeps in-frame clones, though not all of them. Among about 200,000 clones, more than 65% were seen once, and the ten largest hold around 15%. Germline V gives CDR1 SGHRS, CDR2 YFSETQ. The CDR3 is 15 amino acids. V dropped 1 base and J dropped 2 bases, with 11 bases sitting between them. Sequenced sample: PBMCs. J is TRBJ2-3 and V is TRBV5-1, with D possibly matching TRBD2 (6 bases). This TCR was sampled from a woman in her 30s in good health and CMV-seropositive. The CDR3 spells CASSLQGGYTDTQYF. In DNA form, the CDR3 reads TGCGCCAGCAGCTTGCAGGGAGGATACACAGATACGCAGTATTTT.